Presented here are 9 T cell receptor beta chains from one specimen sequenced in a study of post-analysis software for immune sequencing data. Study-level findings and limits: A few TRBV segments, TRBV5-6, TRBV5-1 and TRBV20-1 among them, were found more frequent in patients than controls.

Which antigens these TCRs recognize remains unknown. Incorporated into the TCR beta cDNA libraries were unique molecular identifiers, which served to reduce PCR and sequencing biases. MiXCR, run by TCRdb on the PCR reads, gives a single entry per CDR3 protein. This sample carries about 540,000 distinct CDR3 sequences, under 40% of them seen once, and the ten largest clones take about 5.6%. The source material was blood. The receptors were sampled from a girl aged 2-17 years with multiple sclerosis.

This clonotype has more than one count but fewer than ten. The genes are TRBV5-6 and TRBJ2-1; 12 bases are shared with TRBD2. With V trimmed by 1 base and J by 7 bases, 3 bases remained unmatched. The CDR3 is 15 residues long. Germline CDR1 SGHDT, CDR2 YYEEEE. CDR3 protein: CASSLLAGGTNEQFF. The CDR3 coding sequence is TGTGCCAGCAGCTTGCTAGCGGGGGGGACGAATGAGCAGTTCTTC.

The J gene is TRBJ2-5, the V gene TRBV5-1; 8 bases fit TRBD2. Trimming cost V 4 bases and J 1 base; bases outside gene matches: 12. Germline loops: CDR1 SGHRS, CDR2 YFSETQ. The CDR3 totals 17 residues. CDR3 region: CASSPRVGLDLQETQYF. The CDR3 nucleotides are TGCGCCAGCAGCCCTCGGGTGGGACTAGATCTCCAAGAGACCCAGTACTTC.

The chain couples TRBV20-1 to TRBJ1-4; TRBD1 is a possible D gene (6 bases). V gave up 6 bases and J gave up 7 bases, with 12 bases separating them. Per the germline V gene, CDR1 is DFQATT and CDR2 is SNEGSKA (reference sequence). This CDR3 is built from 12 residues. CDR3 loop: CSAQGTFEKLFF. The CDR3 DNA follows: TGCAGTGCCCAGGGGACATTTGAAAAACTGTTTTTT.

The chain links TRBV28 to TRBJ1-2, with a possible D match to TRBD1 (5 bases). V was clipped by 8 bases and J by 2 bases, with 21 bases between them. Germline lookup yields CDR1 MDHEN and CDR2 SYDVKM. The CDR3 runs 16 residues. The CDR3 is CASGYRSPILNYGYTF. In DNA form, the CDR3 reads TGTGCCAGCGGATACAGGAGCCCAATCTTAAACTATGGCTACACCTTC.

The rearrangement links TRBV3-1 to TRBJ2-1; TRBD2 aligns across 7 bases. CDR1 LGHDT and CDR2 YNNKEL come from the germline V gene (reference sequence). This CDR3 region has 13 residues. Trimming took 6 bases from V and 6 from J; bases not matched to a gene: 5. CDR3 nucleotide sequence: TGTGCCAGCAGATCGGGACTAAGCAATGAGCAGTTCTTC. Translated, it gives CASRSGLSNEQFF.

The chain carries TRBV12-3 or TRBV12-4 and TRBJ2-7; D may match TRBD1 or TRBD2 (6 bases each). CDR3 length: 13 amino acids. Trimming removed 3 bases at V and 3 bases at J, with 9 bases between. The CDR3 DNA reads TGTGCCAGCAGTTTGGGGGGCTTCTACGAGCAGTACTTC. Residues: CASSLGGFYEQYF.

This sequence joins TRBV3-1 and TRBJ2-7; D may correspond to TRBD1 or TRBD2 (5 bases each). Germline V gene sequence: CDR1 LGHDT, CDR2 YNNKEL (reference sequence). The germline V and J ends were trimmed by 6 bases and 4 bases, with 16 bases remaining between them. The CDR3 is 14 amino acids. CDR3 bases: TGTGCCAGCAGTCAATTGTGGGACCGTTACGAGCAGTACTTC. As protein: CASSQLWDRYEQYF.

As regards this clonotype: The junction departs from germline at one end; a sequencing error may be responsible. The chain has TRBV12-3 or TRBV12-4 and TRBJ2-3; tentative D call: TRBD2 (5 bases). The CDR3 totals 15 residues. The CDR3 spells CASSLGRASTDTEYF. CDR3 DNA sequence: TGTGCCAGCAGTTTAGGACGCGCTAGCACAGATACGGAGTATTTT.

The rearrangement joins TRBV18 to TRBJ2-5; 7 bases are shared with TRBD2. Germline lookup yields CDR1 KGHSH and CDR2 LQKENI. The CDR3 loop spans 14 amino acids. V shed 3 bases, J shed 5 bases, and the junction held 6 bases outside the gene matches. Here the CDR3 DNA reads TGTGCCAGCTCACCGGGAGGGAACAGGGAGACCCAGTACTTC. It yields the protein CASSPGGNRETQYF.